These 5 T cell receptor beta chains share one sample of origin, sequenced in a study of blood T cell repertoires in COVID-19. Profiling relied on immunoSEQ multiplex PCR, and the TCRdb table lists in-frame clones only, not all of them. This table has around 50,000 clones, 93% appearing once. Source material: peripheral blood. These receptors all come from a man aged 60-69 years with COVID-19, enrolled during active disease.

This clone was seen a few times. CDR3 in DNA: TGTGCCTGGAGTGTTCAGATCTACGAGCAGTACTTC. Encoded protein: CAWSVQIYEQYF. The rearrangement joins TRBV30 to TRBJ2-7; no clear D gene. Trimming removed 0 bases from V and 3 bases from J, with 6 bases in between. In germline, CDR1 is GTSNPN, CDR2 SVGIG (reference sequence). This CDR3 has 12 residues.

The rearrangement joins TRBV30 to TRBJ2-6, with TRBD1 identical over 10 bases. Germline-derived CDR1 and CDR2 are GTSNPN and SVGIG (reference sequence). This CDR3 comprises 17 residues. V shed 1 base, J shed 4 bases, and the junction held 7 bases outside the gene matches. The CDR3 reads CAWSGRDRGVGANVLTF. CDR3 nucleotide sequence: TGTGCCTGGAGTGGCCGGGACAGGGGAGTCGGGGCCAACGTCCTGACTTTC.

This clone has a handful of counts. This rearrangement joins TRBV21-1 to TRBJ1-5. TRBV21-1 is assigned pseudogene status. CDR3 length equals 17 residues. Here the CDR3 reads CASSKVLRADSNQPQHF. As DNA, the CDR3 is TGTGCCAGCAGCAAAGTGTTGAGGGCAGATAGCAATCAGCCCCAGCATTTT.

This clone showed up just once. The genes are TRBV7-9 and TRBJ2-1; 12 bases agree with TRBD2. CDR3 length equals 15 residues. Trimming cost V 7 bases and J 8 bases; bases outside gene matches: 9. Germline lookup yields CDR1 SEHNR and CDR2 FQNEAQ (reference sequence). CDR3 nucleotide sequence: TGTGCCAGCACCCTGGCCCTAGCGGGAGGGGATGAGCAGTTCTTC. It specifies CASTLALAGGDEQFF.

The V and J genes are TRBV7-3 and TRBJ2-3, with a possible D match to TRBD1 (6 bases). Germline V gene data show CDR1 as SGHTA and CDR2 as FQGTGA. Deletions cut 9 bases from V and 3 bases from J, with 13 bases between. There are 13 residues in the CDR3. Here the CDR3 DNA reads TGTGCCAGGGCAGGGGTCGGGACAGATACGCAGTATTTT. This encodes CARAGVGTDTQYF.